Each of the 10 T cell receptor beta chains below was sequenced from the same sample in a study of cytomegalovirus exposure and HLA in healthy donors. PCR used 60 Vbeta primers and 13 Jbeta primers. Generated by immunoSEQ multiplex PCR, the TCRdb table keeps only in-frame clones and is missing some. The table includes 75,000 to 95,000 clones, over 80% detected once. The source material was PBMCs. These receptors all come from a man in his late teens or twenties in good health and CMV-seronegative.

Here the CDR3 reads CASSLARGGPVEEQFF. CDR3 DNA sequence: TGCGCCAGCAGCTTGGCGCGGGGAGGCCCCGTCGAGGAGCAGTTCTTC. The rearrangement links TRBV5-1 to TRBJ2-1; possibly TRBD2 for D (6 bases). Germline loops: CDR1 SGHRS, CDR2 YFSETQ. V lost 0 bases to trimming and J lost 10 bases, with 20 bases between them. The CDR3 is made up of 16 amino acids.

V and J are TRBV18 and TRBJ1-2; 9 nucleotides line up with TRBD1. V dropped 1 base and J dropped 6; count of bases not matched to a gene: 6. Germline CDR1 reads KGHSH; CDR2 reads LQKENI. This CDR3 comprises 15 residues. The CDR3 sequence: CASSPLDRGINGYTF. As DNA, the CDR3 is TGTGCCAGCTCACCACTCGACAGGGGGATTAATGGCTACACCTTC. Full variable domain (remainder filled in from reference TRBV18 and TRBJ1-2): NAGVMQNPRHLVRRRGQEARLRCSPMKGHSHVYWYRQLPEEGLKFMVYLQKENIIDESGMPKERFSAEFPKEGPSILRIQQVVRGDSAAYFCASSPLDRGINGYTFGSGTRLTVV.

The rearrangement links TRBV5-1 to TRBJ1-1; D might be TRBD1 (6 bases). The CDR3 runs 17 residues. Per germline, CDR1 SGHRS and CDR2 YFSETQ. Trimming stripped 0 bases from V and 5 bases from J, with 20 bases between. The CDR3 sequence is CASSLDFVRGRGTEAFF. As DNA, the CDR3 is TGCGCCAGCAGCTTGGATTTCGTCCGGGGGCGGGGGACTGAAGCTTTCTTT. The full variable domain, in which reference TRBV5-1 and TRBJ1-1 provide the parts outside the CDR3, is KAGVTQTPRYLIKTRGQQVTLSCSPISGHRSVSWYQQTPGQGLQFLFEYFSETQRNKGNFPGRFSGRQFSNSRSEMNVSTLELGDSALYLCASSLDFVRGRGTEAFFGQGTRLTVV.

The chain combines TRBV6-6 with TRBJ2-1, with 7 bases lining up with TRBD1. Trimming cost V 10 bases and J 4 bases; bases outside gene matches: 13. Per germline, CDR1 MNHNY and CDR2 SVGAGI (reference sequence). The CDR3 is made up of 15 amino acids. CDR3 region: CATHYRDRRYNEQFF. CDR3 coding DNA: TGTGCCACTCACTACCGGGACAGAAGATACAATGAGCAGTTCTTC.

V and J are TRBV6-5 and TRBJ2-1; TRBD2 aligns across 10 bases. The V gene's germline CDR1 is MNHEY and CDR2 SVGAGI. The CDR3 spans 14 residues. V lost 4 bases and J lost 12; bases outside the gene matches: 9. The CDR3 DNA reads TGTGCCAGCAGTTCACCTAGCGGGAGATATGGGCAGTTCTTC. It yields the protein CASSSPSGRYGQFF.

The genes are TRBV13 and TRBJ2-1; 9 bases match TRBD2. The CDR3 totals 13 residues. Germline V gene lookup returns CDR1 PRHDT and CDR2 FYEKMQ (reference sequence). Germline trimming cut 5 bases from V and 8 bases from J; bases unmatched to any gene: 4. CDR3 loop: CASSPRTSDEQFF. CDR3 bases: TGTGCCAGCAGCCCCAGGACTAGCGATGAGCAGTTCTTC.

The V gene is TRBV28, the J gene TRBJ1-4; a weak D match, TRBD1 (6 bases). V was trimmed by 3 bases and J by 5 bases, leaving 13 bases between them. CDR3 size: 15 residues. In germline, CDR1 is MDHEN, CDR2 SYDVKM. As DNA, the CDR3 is TGTGCCAGCAGTTTTCGTCAGGGGTCGAATGAAAAACTGTTTTTT. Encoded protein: CASSFRQGSNEKLFF.

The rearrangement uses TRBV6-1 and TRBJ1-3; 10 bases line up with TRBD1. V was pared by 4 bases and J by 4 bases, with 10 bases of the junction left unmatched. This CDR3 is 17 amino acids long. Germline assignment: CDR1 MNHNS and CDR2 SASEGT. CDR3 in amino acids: CASSGHPGDRGGNTIYF. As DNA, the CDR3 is TGTGCCAGCAGTGGCCACCCCGGGGACAGGGGAGGAAACACCATATATTTT.

The CDR3 region has the DNA TGTGCCAGCAGCCCTCCGGGCACAGATACGCAGTATTTT. This gives the protein CASSPPGTDTQYF. The rearrangement uses TRBV9 and TRBJ2-3; D not resolved. The CDR3 length is 13 residues. Germline CDR1 and CDR2: SGDLS and YYNGEE. V was cut by 4 bases and J by 1 base, with 7 bases left in between.

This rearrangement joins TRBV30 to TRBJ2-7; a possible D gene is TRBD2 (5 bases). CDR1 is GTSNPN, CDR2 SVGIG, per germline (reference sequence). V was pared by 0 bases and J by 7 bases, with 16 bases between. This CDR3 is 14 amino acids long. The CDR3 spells CAWSVLLNRGEQYF. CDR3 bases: TGTGCCTGGAGTGTACTTCTGAATAGAGGGGAGCAGTACTTC.